A selection of T cell receptor beta chains follows, all from one sample in a study of T cells in Graves' hyperthyroidism and ophthalmopathy. Using its own MiXCR run on the multiplex PCR reads, TCRdb lists one record per CDR3 protein. The sample records fewer than 650,000 distinct CDR3 sequences, 11% to 15% being singletons. Material for sequencing was blood. The receptors were sampled from a woman aged 25 to 39 with Graves' hyperthyroidism that later progressed to Graves' ophthalmopathy. CDR3s include the opening cysteine and the closing phenylalanine or tryptophan. Each record gives: clone size, D gene, J gene, V gene, CDR3 DNA, CDR3 protein. D genes are given only for firm matches. Some rows mark clone size as missing; the rest say once, few, many or name a class of expanded clone.

clone size: few
D gene: -
J gene: TRBJ2-1
V gene: TRBV7-9
CDR3 DNA: TGTGCCAGCCAAAGCCCCGGGCACCGATATGAGCAGTTCTTC
CDR3 protein: CASQSPGHRYEQFF

clone size: few
D gene: TRBD2
J gene: TRBJ2-1
V gene: TRBV7-6
CDR3 DNA: TGTGCCAGCAGCTCTCACCGGACTAGCGGCACCTCCTACAATGAGCAGTTCTTC
CDR3 protein: CASSSHRTSGTSYNEQFF

clone size: many
D gene: -
J gene: TRBJ2-3
V gene: TRBV7-2
CDR3 DNA: TGTGCCAGCAGCTCCGCAACAGGGAGGGCAGATACGCAGTATTTT
CDR3 protein: CASSSATGRADTQYF

clone size: many
D gene: -
J gene: TRBJ2-7
V gene: TRBV7-9
CDR3 DNA: TGTGCCAGCAGCTTAGCGATTGCGGCGTCCTACGAGCAGTACTTC
CDR3 protein: CASSLAIAASYEQYF

clone size: -
D gene: -
J gene: TRBJ1-2
V gene: TRBV19
CDR3 DNA: TGTGCCAGCCGACGGAACTATGGCTACACCTTC
CDR3 protein: CASRRNYGYTF

clone size: many
D gene: -
J gene: TRBJ1-1
V gene: TRBV7-9
CDR3 DNA: TGTGCCAGCAGCTTAGAACGAATAAACACTGAAGCTTTCTTT
CDR3 protein: CASSLERINTEAFF

clone size: many
D gene: -
J gene: TRBJ2-5
V gene: TRBV3-1
CDR3 DNA: TGTGCCAGCAGCCAAGATTTTGGGGGGCAAGAGACCCAGTACTTC
CDR3 protein: CASSQDFGGQETQYF

clone size: -
D gene: -
J gene: TRBJ2-7
V gene: TRBV6-2/TRBV6-3
CDR3 DNA: TGTGCCAGCAGTTACTCGAAAACAGGCTACTACGAGCAGTACTTC
CDR3 protein: CASSYSKTGYYEQYF

clone size: -
D gene: TRBD1
J gene: TRBJ1-2
V gene: TRBV28
CDR3 DNA: TGTGCCAGCAGTTTGGGACAGGGGGCTCATAGAGGCTATGGCTACACCTTC
CDR3 protein: CASSLGQGAHRGYGYTF

clone size: few
D gene: -
J gene: TRBJ2-7
V gene: TRBV3-1
CDR3 DNA: TGTGCCAGCAGCCCATCGAACCGTTACGAGCAGTACTTC
CDR3 protein: CASSPSNRYEQYF

clone size: many
D gene: -
J gene: TRBJ2-7
V gene: TRBV12-5
CDR3 DNA: TGTGCTAGTGGTCCCAACCCGGGGTCCTACGAGCAGTACTTC
CDR3 protein: CASGPNPGSYEQYF